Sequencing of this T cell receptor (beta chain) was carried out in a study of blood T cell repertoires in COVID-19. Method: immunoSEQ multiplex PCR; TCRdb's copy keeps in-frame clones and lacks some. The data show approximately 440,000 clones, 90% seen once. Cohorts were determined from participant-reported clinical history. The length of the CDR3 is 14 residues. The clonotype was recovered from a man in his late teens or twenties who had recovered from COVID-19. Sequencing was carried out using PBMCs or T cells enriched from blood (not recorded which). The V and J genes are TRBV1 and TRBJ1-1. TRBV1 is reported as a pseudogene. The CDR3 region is CTSRPLAGGTEAFF. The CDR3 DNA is TGCACCAGCAGGCCTCTCGCGGGGGGGACTGAAGCTTTCTTT.